The 8 T cell receptor beta chains reported below all come from one sample, sequenced in a study of blood T cell repertoires in COVID-19. Only in-frame clones appear in the TCRdb table, and some are missing; sequencing was by immunoSEQ multiplex PCR. The sample shows approximately 180,000 clones, around 82% of them seen only once. Specimen: PBMCs or T cells enriched from blood (not recorded which). All receptors derive from a woman aged 45-65 years with acute COVID-19.

The V gene is TRBV6-5, the J gene TRBJ2-1, with TRBD1 matching 9 bases. The CDR3 loop spans 15 amino acids. In germline, CDR1 is MNHEY, CDR2 SVGAGI. V lost 7 bases, J lost 6 bases, and 10 bases stayed unmatched. In nucleotides, the CDR3 is TGTGCCAGCAACCCACGGGGACAGGGCGGCAATGAGCAGTTCTTC. This encodes CASNPRGQGGNEQFF.

The chain is built from TRBV11-1 and TRBJ1-4; D might be TRBD1 (5 bases). The germline gives CDR1 SGHAT, CDR2 FQDESV (reference sequence). V lost 6 bases and J lost 5, with 13 bases in between. CDR3 size: 14 residues. The CDR3 DNA sequence: TGTGCCAGCAGTCGACAGCCCCAGAATGAAAAACTGTTTTTT. It codes for CASSRQPQNEKLFF.

The J gene is TRBJ1-6, the V gene TRBV14; a weak D match, TRBD1 (6 bases). The CDR3 has 15 amino acids. Per germline, CDR1 SGHDN and CDR2 FVKESK. Between the trimmed V and J ends, which lost 2 bases and 5 bases, there was a span of 10 bases. CDR3 residues: CASSQLTGNNSPLHF. The CDR3 coding sequence is TGTGCCAGCAGCCAACTTACAGGGAATAATTCACCCCTCCACTTT.

This clone was observed once. The rearrangement joins TRBV10-3 to TRBJ1-2; 7 nucleotides match TRBD1. Per germline, CDR1 ENHRY and CDR2 SYGVKD. The V and J ends lost 4 bases and 5 bases, in that order; junction bases with no gene match: 16. The CDR3 has 17 residues. CDR3 DNA: TGTGCCATCAGTGGGGCCCCTCTGCCGGGACAGCAATATGGCTACACCTTC. Its translation is CAISGAPLPGQQYGYTF.

This sequence joins TRBV3-1 (or the pseudogene TRBV3-2) and TRBJ2-2; tentative D call: TRBD1 (5 bases). The CDR3 is made up of 16 amino acids. V gave up 7 bases and J gave up 2 bases, with 17 bases separating them. CDR1 is LGHDT, CDR2 YNNKEL, per germline (reference sequence). CDR3 coding DNA: TGTGCCAGCACCCCTGTCGTAGGGGCCAACACCGGGGAGCTGTTTTTT. Its translation: CASTPVVGANTGELFF.

The V call is TRBV6-2 or TRBV6-3, the J call TRBJ2-7; D is uncertain. Per the germline V gene, CDR1 is MNHEY and CDR2 is SVGEGT. CDR3 size: 13 residues. V shed 4 bases and J shed 0 bases, with 7 bases lying between them. CDR3 protein: CASSFSASYEQYV. For the CDR3, the DNA is TGTGCCAGCAGTTTCTCGGCCTCCTACGAGCAGTACGTC.

The chain links TRBV28 to TRBJ1-3; D uncertain. This CDR3 region has 14 residues. Trimming pared 3 bases from V and 8 bases from J, leaving 14 bases between. Germline CDR1 reads MDHEN; CDR2 reads SYDVKM. As DNA, the CDR3 is TGTGCCAGCAGTTTCTCCCCCCTATCTGACACCATATATTTT. Amino acids: CASSFSPLSDTIYF.

This clone occurred many times. The J gene is TRBJ1-2, the V gene TRBV9; D gene unclear. The germline gives CDR1 SGDLS, CDR2 YYNGEE. V lost 0 bases to trimming and J lost 2 bases, with 17 bases between them. This CDR3 comprises 17 residues. The CDR3 nucleotides are TGTGCCAGCAGCGTAGCTACGTCGGCGGCCGCGAACTATGGCTACACCTTC. Translation: CASSVATSAAANYGYTF.